Below, 14 T cell receptor beta chains from the same sample are listed, as sequenced in a study of T cell responses to AZD1222 COVID-19 vaccine. Profiling relied on immunoSEQ multiplex PCR, and the TCRdb table lists in-frame clones only, not all of them. The sample records 100,000 to 150,000 clones, 75% to 90% being singletons. Specimen: peripheral blood, collected on day 0 of AZD1222 vaccination. Receptors originate from an adult in good health.

The chain couples TRBV11-3 to TRBJ2-1; 7 bases are shared with TRBD2. The V and J ends lost 5 bases and 8 bases, in that order; junction bases with no gene match: 3. The CDR3 contains 12 residues. Germline V CDR1 and CDR2: SGHNT, YENEEA. The CDR3 sequence: CASSRGRDEQFF. CDR3 coding DNA: TGTGCCAGCAGCCGGGGGAGGGATGAGCAGTTCTTC.

The CDR3 protein is CASSQTGGRNQPQHF. The CDR3 region has the DNA TGTGCCAGCAGTCAGACAGGGGGCAGAAATCAGCCCCAGCATTTT. The rearrangement links TRBV2 to TRBJ1-5; 10 bases map to TRBD1. Germline CDR1 and CDR2: SNHLY and FYNNEI. Losses at the gene ends were 5 bases for V and 4 bases for J; bases not matched to a gene: 5. CDR3 length: 15 residues.

The rearrangement links TRBV5-1 to TRBJ2-7; 11 bases match TRBD2. With 3 bases clipped from V and 2 bases from J, the junction kept 7 bases outside the gene matches. The germline CDR1 and CDR2 sequences are SGHRS and YFSETQ. The CDR3 runs to 16 residues. CDR3 DNA sequence: TGCGCCAGCAGCTCCTTAGCGGGAGGGACAACCTACGAGCAGTACTTC. Residues: CASSSLAGGTTYEQYF.

There are a few counts of this clone. The V and J genes are TRBV20-1 and TRBJ2-6; D might be TRBD2 (7 bases). The CDR3 has 14 residues. V gave up 3 bases and J gave up 5 bases, with 11 bases separating them. Germline values: CDR1 DFQATT, CDR2 SNEGSKA (reference sequence). The CDR3 DNA reads as TGCAGTGCTAGTCCGGGGGGCTGGGCCAACGTCCTGACTTTC. Translated: CSASPGGWANVLTF.

The CDR3 spells CASSQWEDRNTEAFF. The CDR3 nucleotides are TGTGCCAGCAGCCAATGGGAGGATCGGAACACTGAAGCTTTCTTT. The chain combines TRBV7-9 with TRBJ1-1, with D uncertain. V lost 5 bases and J 1 base, leaving 14 bases between the germline ends. Looked up from germline, CDR1 is SEHNR and CDR2 is FQNEAQ (reference sequence). The CDR3 has 15 residues.

The J gene is TRBJ2-3, the V gene TRBV5-1, with 9 bases fitting TRBD2. V lost 5 bases and J lost 2; bases outside the gene matches: 6. CDR3 length equals 15 residues. The germline CDR1 and CDR2 sequences are SGHRS and YFSETQ. CDR3 residues: CASRRVAGATDTQYF. The CDR3, as DNA: TGCGCCAGCAGGAGAGTAGCGGGAGCCACAGATACGCAGTATTTT.

The table lists this clone with a count of one. The rearrangement joins TRBV28 to TRBJ2-7, with 9 bases identical to TRBD1. Germline CDR1 is MDHEN and CDR2 is SYDVKM. The CDR3 consists of 14 residues. Trimming cost V 1 base and J 7 bases; bases outside gene matches: 5. CDR3 region: CASSLSGTGREQYF. The CDR3 DNA is TGTGCCAGCAGTTTATCCGGGACAGGGCGGGAGCAGTACTTC.

This clone came up a few times. The CDR3: CASSQVRQGDGYTF. Here the CDR3 DNA reads TGCGCCAGCAGCCAAGTTAGACAGGGCGATGGCTACACCTTC. The chain is built from TRBV4-3 and TRBJ1-2; 7 bases fit TRBD1. Germline lookup yields CDR1 LGHNA and CDR2 YSLEER. V was pared by 1 base and J by 6 bases, with 5 bases of the junction left unmatched. The CDR3 is 14 amino acids.

The rearrangement joins TRBV6-5 to TRBJ1-2, with 8 bases fitting TRBD1. The germline gives CDR1 MNHEY, CDR2 SVGAGI. After removal of 0 bases from V and 6 bases from J, the junction contained 6 bases not matched to a gene. The length of the CDR3 is 15 residues. Here the CDR3 reads CASSYSGQGYDGYTF. Here the CDR3 DNA reads TGTGCCAGCAGTTACTCTGGACAGGGTTACGATGGCTACACCTTC.

This clone was observed a single time. The genes are TRBV3-1 (or the pseudogene TRBV3-2) and TRBJ2-2, with 13 positions matching TRBD2. In germline, CDR1 is LGHDT, CDR2 YNNKEL (reference sequence). This CDR3 has 17 amino acids. The V segment lost 4 bases and the J segment 0 bases; nucleotides outside the gene matches: 2. The CDR3 spells CASSPLAGGSNTGELFF. The CDR3 DNA reads as TGTGCCAGCAGCCCACTAGCGGGGGGGTCGAACACCGGGGAGCTGTTTTTT.

V gene TRBV6-1 combines with J gene TRBJ1-1, with 7 positions matching TRBD1. The CDR3 is 13 amino acids. V lost 2 bases, J lost 7 bases, and 4 bases stayed unmatched. Per germline, CDR1 MNHNS and CDR2 SASEGT. The DNA of the CDR3 is TGTGCCAGCAGTGAATGGGGGACAGTTGAAGCTTTCTTT. Translation: CASSEWGTVEAFF.

CDR3 nucleotides: TGTGCCAGTAGTATTAGTGCGGGCTCTACCGGGGAGCTGTTTTTT. It specifies CASSISAGSTGELFF. The chain uses TRBV19 and TRBJ2-2; a weak D match, TRBD2 (5 bases). The V gene's germline CDR1 is LNHDA and CDR2 SQIVND (reference sequence). V was shortened by 3 bases and J by 5 bases, with 13 bases between the two germline ends. CDR3 length: 15 amino acids.

The genes are TRBV5-6 and TRBJ1-2, with 10 nucleotides matching TRBD1. Per germline, CDR1 SGHDT and CDR2 YYEEEE. The CDR3 has 13 residues. After removal of 3 bases from V and 7 bases from J, the junction contained 3 bases not matched to a gene. The CDR3 is CASSSGTGAGYTF. Here the CDR3 DNA reads TGTGCCAGCAGCTCGGGGACAGGGGCTGGCTACACCTTC.

A single count supports this clone. V is TRBV6-6 and J is TRBJ2-7; 7 nucleotides line up with TRBD2. Germline CDR1 and CDR2: MNHNY and SVGAGI (reference sequence). CDR3 length: 14 residues. The V segment lost 8 bases and the J segment 5 bases; nucleotides outside the gene matches: 12. Here the CDR3 reads CASHPAGVGNEQYF. The CDR3 region has the DNA TGTGCCAGCCACCCGGCGGGAGTGGGCAACGAGCAGTACTTC.